The clone carrying this TCR beta chain is termed medium-sized. Its antigen is unknown. The data originate from a study of prognosis after radiotherapy for stage I lung cancer. Overall study results and limits: Patients' TRBV and TRBJ gene usage reportedly differed by presence or absence of metastases. There was a fall in unique TCR clone counts after stereotactic body radiation therapy, median approximately 10,000 versus 7,000.

Uniform node negativity on CT and PET/CT characterised the cohort, and no patient had undergone prior chemotherapy or radiotherapy or presented other malignancies. Two sampling time points were used, and about 6.5 milliliters of peripheral blood were drawn at each. Two rounds of multiplex PCR amplified TCR beta CDR3 from genomic DNA. Used in first-round PCR were primers specific to each TRBV and TRBJ gene. TCRdb reanalysed the multiplex PCR reads using MiXCR and keeps one entry per CDR3 protein. The data contain about 13,000 distinct CDR3 sequences, 28% of them singletons. CDR1 SGHNT and CDR2 YENEEA come from the germline V gene. The trim removed 5 bases at V and 7 bases at J, leaving 11 bases unmatched. The CDR3 consists of 16 residues.

This sequence was found in a donor aged 50 or older with non-small cell lung cancer. Sequencing was performed on PBMCs, taken before or after stereotactic body radiation therapy (not recorded which). The chain uses TRBV11-3 and TRBJ2-7, with TRBD2 matching over 13 bases. The CDR3 region is CASSAGLAGPTGEQYF. CDR3 bases: TGTGCCAGCAGCGCGGGACTAGCGGGACCAACGGGAGAGCAGTACTTC.